The clone carrying this T cell receptor (beta chain) was found a few times. This entry is derived from a study of stem cell transplantation in POMP-related autoinflammatory disease. Germline CDR1 and CDR2: KGHDR and SFDVKD. The trim removed 6 bases at V and 0 bases at J, leaving 10 bases unmatched. The CDR3 contains 17 residues. Here immunoSEQ multiplex PCR was the method, and the copy in TCRdb shows in-frame clones only, minus some. The table lists approximately 65,000 clones, approximately 91% of them singletons. The starting material was CD4+ T cells from PBMCs, obtained after stem cell transplantation. This chain joins TRBV24-1 and TRBJ1-5, with 7 bases lining up with TRBD1. This receptor was obtained from a human patient with POMP-related autoinflammation and immune dysregulation (PRAID). Some T cells may arise from the graft donor. The CDR3 spells CATSRTGRTDSNQPQHF. In DNA form, the CDR3 reads TGTGCCACCAGTCGGACAGGTCGGACCGATAGCAATCAGCCCCAGCATTTT.